This TCR beta chain was sequenced during a study of blood T cell repertoires in COVID-19 (dated by TCRdb to about 2020). At the level of the whole study: The collaborator samples originated in the United States, Italy and Spain and spanned the acute and convalescent phases of COVID-19. The material from the prospective study consisted of cDNA or gDNA derived from T cells, B-cell-depleted T cells, or PBMCs. The dataset comprised deeply sampled blood TCRbeta repertoires from subjects exposed to, actively infected with, or recovered from COVID-19. The repertoires were released in a freely available public database intended as a resource for research on the immune response to SARS-CoV-2. Samples were obtained from the ongoing ImmuneRACE study (first 160 participants) and from approximately 1,200 subjects provided by 6 global collaborators. The sample metadata nearly always contained a de-identified subject ID, COVID-19 status, age in years and sex. HLA class I and class II types, where available, came from metadata supplied by the sample provider rather than from assay-based typing.

Sequences DFQATT (CDR1) and SNEGSKA (CDR2) are obtained from the germline V gene (reference sequence). The CDR3, cysteine through phenylalanine, is 13 amino acids long. Only the CDR3 DNA is retained, 39 bases long and in frame from the first base. The junction shows trimming of 3 bases on V and 4 bases on J, plus 9 bases between the germline ends. Remarks on this clone: What this receptor recognizes is not known. Base qualities are missing; no much larger clone stands one base away.

TCRbeta CDR3 regions were amplified from genomic DNA by means of the immunoSEQ Assay, a bias-controlled multiplex PCR. Concerning the study's data processing: The number of nucleated cells in each sample was estimated from the amplification of reference gene primers within the assay. Sequence reads were collapsed and filtered to measure the absolute abundance of every unique TCRbeta CDR3 rearrangement. For each sample, productive Simpson clonality was calculated as the square root of Simpson's diversity index across productive rearrangements. TCRdb mirrors the immuneACCESS table, restricted to in-frame sequences. Some clones are absent from its copies; in checked studies, under half trace to an unresolved V gene, and the reason for the others is unknown. V, J and clone size reflect that table, while D and trimming were determined from the DNA. The sample profile shows 110,000 to 150,000 clones; about 87% of them were found once. The ten largest clones take up around 1.7% of the sample.

Overall results and qualifications from the work: Clinical and demographic metadata were provided uncurated, with the amount varying by source and participant.

Each collaborating institution followed its own protocols to collect whole blood in K2EDTA tubes. Collaborator samples were shipped for TCRbeta analysis as frozen whole blood, isolated PBMCs, or DNA extracted from either sample type. The chain is encoded by TRBV20-1 joined to TRBJ1-4, with TRBD1 tentatively as D gene (5 bases match). This TCR derives from a woman in her fifties or sixties with acute or convalescent COVID-19. Sequencing input: peripheral blood. The nucleotides are TGCAGTGCTAGTCAGACAGTTAATGAAAAACTGTTTTTT. Protein translation: CSASQTVNEKLFF.